Listed here are 11 T cell receptor beta chains from one sample, sequenced in a study of blood T cell repertoires in COVID-19. The protocol was immunoSEQ multiplex PCR, while the TCRdb copy is restricted to in-frame clones and leaves out a portion. The profile shows around 100,000 clones, about 89% of them singletons. The sequencing input was peripheral blood. Receptors were obtained from a woman aged 55-69 years with acute or convalescent COVID-19.

This clone was seen just once. V is TRBV27 and J is TRBJ2-2; no reliable D call. Trimming stripped 5 bases from V and 0 bases from J, with 13 bases between. Germline CDR1 and CDR2: MNHEY and SMNVEV (reference sequence). This CDR3 has 16 amino acids. In DNA, the CDR3 is TGTGCCAGCAGTACCCCTATTCAATCGAACACCGGGGAGCTGTTTTTT. This gives the protein CASSTPIQSNTGELFF.

Concerning this clone: A read error may produce the germline difference seen at one junction end. The chain employs TRBV27 and TRBJ1-5; TRBD1 is a possible D gene (6 bases). Germline-derived CDR1 and CDR2 are MNHEY and SMNVEV (reference sequence). The CDR3 is made up of 14 amino acids. The chain's CDR3 is CAGSFGQSNQPQHF. The DNA for the CDR3 is TGTGCCGGCAGTTTTGGACAGAGCAATCAGCCCCAGCATTTT.

This chain joins TRBV3-1 (or the pseudogene TRBV3-2) and TRBJ1-1; TRBD1 might be the D (6 bases). Germline-derived CDR1 and CDR2 are LGHDT and YNNKEL (reference sequence). Trimming took off 1 base at V and 4 bases at J, with 10 bases between the two ends. The CDR3 sequence is 14 residues long. The CDR3 DNA reads TGTGCCAGCAGCCAAGGACAGGTTGGCACTGAAGCTTTCTTT. It specifies CASSQGQVGTEAFF.

This clone was observed a single time. The rearrangement joins TRBV11-3 to TRBJ2-1, with 9 bases matching TRBD2. The CDR3 length is 16 residues. The V segment lost 1 base and the J segment 5 bases; nucleotides outside the gene matches: 6. Germline V gene lookup returns CDR1 SGHNT and CDR2 YENEEA. In DNA, the CDR3 is TGTGCCAGCAGCTTAGTCGCGGGAGGGGACCACAATGAGCAGTTCTTC. Amino acid sequence: CASSLVAGGDHNEQFF. The full variable domain, rest sourced from reference TRBV11-3 and TRBJ2-1, is EAGVVQSPRYKIIEKKQPVAFWCNPISGHNTLYWYLQNLGQGPELLIRYENEEAVDDSQLPKDRFSAERLKGVDSTLKIQPAELGDSAVYLCASSLVAGGDHNEQFFGPGTRLTVL.

This chain links TRBV5-1 with TRBJ2-2; possibly TRBD2 for D (7 bases). Germline lookup yields CDR1 SGHRS and CDR2 YFSETQ. V gave up 0 bases and J gave up 3 bases, with 12 bases separating them. The CDR3 sequence is 16 residues long. CDR3 DNA sequence: TGCGCCAGCAGCTTGGCCGCGGGGGCGTACACCGGGGAGCTGTTTTTT. Encoded protein: CASSLAAGAYTGELFF.

The rearrangement joins TRBV2 to TRBJ1-5, with D unclear. Germline CDR1 is SNHLY and CDR2 is FYNNEI. V was trimmed by 4 bases and J by 4 bases, leaving 11 bases between them. The CDR3 loop spans 14 amino acids. The CDR3 loop reads CASSGQNLNQPQHF. The CDR3 coding sequence is TGTGCCAGCAGTGGCCAGAATTTAAATCAGCCCCAGCATTTT.

This chain links TRBV6-5 with TRBJ1-2, with D possibly matching TRBD1 (6 bases). Looked up from germline, CDR1 is MNHEY and CDR2 is SVGAGI. This CDR3 contains 13 residues. V was cut by 6 bases and J by 3 bases, with 11 bases left in between. CDR3 sequence: CASSEDSYYGYTF. In DNA, the CDR3 is TGTGCCAGCAGCGAGGACAGCTACTATGGCTACACCTTC.

CDR3 sequence: CAWSEQGAGNSPLHF. The DNA for the CDR3 is TGTGCCTGGAGCGAACAGGGGGCAGGTAATTCACCCCTCCACTTT. The chain uses TRBV30 and TRBJ1-6; TRBD1 aligns across 9 bases. The CDR3 extends over 15 amino acids. V dropped 3 bases and J dropped 6; count of bases not matched to a gene: 6. The germline CDR1 and CDR2 sequences are GTSNPN and SVGIG (reference sequence).

The chain is built from TRBV9 and TRBJ1-2; no firm D call. This CDR3 has 13 amino acids. Germline values: CDR1 SGDLS, CDR2 YYNGEE. The V end was cut by 4 bases, the J end by 2 bases, with 9 bases between. CDR3 DNA: TGTGCCAGCAGCACCACAGTGAACTATGGCTACACCTTC. Amino acid sequence: CASSTTVNYGYTF.

J is TRBJ1-2 and V is TRBV19, with 8 bases fitting TRBD1. This CDR3 is built from 15 residues. With V trimmed by 8 bases and J by 2 bases, 10 bases remained unmatched. Germline CDR1 is LNHDA and CDR2 is SQIVND (reference sequence). The CDR3 DNA follows: TGTGCCAGTCTACCGGGACAGGTTAACAACTATGGCTACACCTTC. Amino acid sequence: CASLPGQVNNYGYTF.

The gene calls are TRBV6-1 and TRBJ1-4; no firm D call. The V gene lost 2 bases and the J gene lost 14 bases, with 12 bases spanning the gap. The CDR3 contains 12 residues. CDR1 and CDR2 from the germline V gene are MNHNS and SASEGT. The CDR3 loop reads CASSEYTVGLFF. The CDR3 bases are TGTGCCAGCAGTGAATATACGGTCGGGCTGTTTTTT.